These 18 T cell receptor beta chains were sequenced from one sample in a study of shared T cell receptors in the human thymus (TCRdb year 2021). The library was prepared using the immunoSEQ multiplex PCR assay. TCRdb obtained this table from immuneACCESS and retained in-frame rearrangements with V and J assigned. These tables miss some clones; where compared with another copy, unresolved V genes account for less than half of the shortfall, and the remainder is unexplained. This sample is represented by 640,000 or so clones; 70% to 90% of them were singletons. Approximately 0.0097% of the sample lies in the top ten. Another study also made use of these data, one on human thymus T cells.

What was sequenced was thymocytes. These receptors were taken from a boy in the first two years of life with a congenital heart defect. Donor details come from another sample of the same person, matched by shared clones.

V is TRBV9 and J is TRBJ2-5; no definite D call. The length of the CDR3 is 13 residues. The germline gives CDR1 SGDLS, CDR2 YYNGEE. The germline V and J ends were trimmed by 0 bases and 3 bases, with 6 bases remaining between them. The CDR3: CASSVGPKETQYF. In DNA, the CDR3 is TGTGCCAGCAGCGTAGGGCCCAAAGAGACCCAGTACTTC.

This clone appeared a single time. The chain combines TRBV7-9 with TRBJ2-2; 14 bases are a match to TRBD2. V was pared by 3 bases and J by 3 bases, with 6 bases of the junction left unmatched. The germline CDR1 and CDR2 sequences are SEHNR and FQNEAQ (reference sequence). The CDR3 spans 18 residues. The CDR3 loop is CASSFRTSGGTYTGELFF. The CDR3 region has the DNA TGTGCCAGCAGCTTTCGGACTAGCGGGGGGACCTACACCGGGGAGCTGTTTTTT. The whole variable domain, remainder taken from reference TRBV7-9 and TRBJ2-2, is DTGVSQNPRHKITKRGQNVTFRCDPISEHNRLYWYRQTLGQGPEFLTYFQNEAQLEKSRLLSDRFSAERPKGSFSTLEIQRTEQGDSAMYLCASSFRTSGGTYTGELFFGEGSRLTVL.

This chain uses TRBV4-3 with TRBJ2-3; 7 bases match TRBD2. The germline gives CDR1 LGHNA, CDR2 YSLEER. The CDR3 runs 18 residues. V shed 1 base, J shed 2 bases, and the junction held 12 bases outside the gene matches. In nucleotides, the CDR3 is TGCGCCAGCAGCCAAGGTCCTCTCTTTGCGGGAGCCACAGATACGCAGTATTTT. This codes for CASSQGPLFAGATDTQYF.

The V and J genes are TRBV7-9 and TRBJ1-2; TRBD1 might be the D (5 bases). CDR3 length: 13 residues. Germline CDR1 reads SEHNR; CDR2 reads FQNEAQ (reference sequence). Trimming removed 0 bases at V and 5 bases at J, with 7 bases between. The CDR3 DNA is TGTGCCAGCAGCTTAGCAGGGGTATATGGCTACACCTTC. Protein sequence: CASSLAGVYGYTF.

V and J are TRBV28 and TRBJ1-6; 10 positions agree with TRBD1. CDR1 and CDR2 from the germline V gene are MDHEN and SYDVKM. The length of the CDR3 is 17 residues. The V gene end was trimmed by 3 bases and the J gene end by 2 bases; junction bases not matched to a gene: 4. CDR3 region: CASSFSTGGTYNSPLHF. The CDR3 DNA sequence: TGTGCCAGCAGTTTTTCGACAGGGGGCACCTATAATTCACCCCTCCACTTT.

V and J are TRBV9 and TRBJ2-2; 7 nucleotides line up with TRBD2. From germline, CDR1 is SGDLS and CDR2 YYNGEE. This CDR3 has 17 residues. The V segment lost 4 bases and the J segment 1 base; nucleotides outside the gene matches: 10. CDR3 residues: CASSSTLPGGNTGELFF. For the CDR3, the DNA is TGTGCCAGCAGCTCCACCCTCCCGGGGGGGAACACCGGGGAGCTGTTTTTT.

The genes are TRBV5-8 and TRBJ1-2; weak D call: TRBD1 (6 bases). The germline gives CDR1 SGHTS, CDR2 YDEGEE. This CDR3 spans 16 amino acids. Trimming removed 0 bases from V and 4 bases from J, with 16 bases in between. CDR3 region: CASSLAWQGRGYGYTF. CDR3 nucleotides: TGTGCCAGCAGCTTGGCCTGGCAGGGGAGAGGCTATGGCTACACCTTC.

The rearrangement links TRBV10-3 to TRBJ1-4; TRBD1 agrees at 7 bases. Germline V gene lookup returns CDR1 ENHRY and CDR2 SYGVKD. V dropped 3 bases and J dropped 5; count of bases not matched to a gene: 12. CDR3 length equals 17 residues. CDR3: CAISEWDRRSLNEKLFF. DNA for the CDR3: TGTGCCATCAGTGAATGGGACAGAAGAAGTCTCAATGAAAAACTGTTTTTT.

The chain carries TRBV25-1 and TRBJ2-7, with a tentative D call TRBD1 (6 bases). The length of the CDR3 is 16 residues. Per the germline V gene, CDR1 is MGHDK and CDR2 is SYGVNS. V shed 3 bases and J shed 2 bases, with 17 bases lying between them. CDR3 DNA sequence: TGTGCCAGCAGTGAGAGGAGACAGGCGCGTACCTACGAGCAGTACTTC. It encodes CASSERRQARTYEQYF.

This sequence joins TRBV28 and TRBJ1-2; possibly TRBD1 for D (5 bases). Between the trimmed V and J ends, which lost 3 bases and 8 bases, there was a span of 13 bases. The CDR3 runs to 13 residues. Germline loops: CDR1 MDHEN, CDR2 SYDVKM. For the CDR3, the DNA is TGTGCCAGCAGTTTTCAGCCAGGGCACGGCTACACCTTC. Its protein is CASSFQPGHGYTF.

The rearrangement links TRBV29-1 to TRBJ1-5; D may be TRBD1 (5 bases). Germline V gives CDR1 SQVTM, CDR2 ANQGSEA. The CDR3 is 13 residues long. V was clipped by 4 bases and J by 5 bases, with 12 bases between them. Written as DNA, the CDR3 is TGCAGCGTTGGGGGGGAGGTGGATCAGCCCCAGCATTTT. Translation gives CSVGGEVDQPQHF.

The V gene is TRBV28, the J gene TRBJ2-5, with D possibly being TRBD2 (6 bases). Germline-derived CDR1 and CDR2 are MDHEN and SYDVKM. The CDR3 contains 15 residues. Trimming removed 6 bases from V and 2 bases from J, with 16 bases in between. The CDR3 here is CASSPPPRGQETQYF. DNA of the CDR3: TGTGCCAGCAGCCCGCCCCCCCGGGGGCAAGAGACCCAGTACTTC.

CDR3: CASSLGAEWNYGYTF. DNA of the CDR3: TGTGCCAGCAGCTTGGGGGCTGAATGGAACTATGGCTACACCTTC. The J gene is TRBJ1-2, the V gene TRBV7-9; a weak D match, TRBD1 (6 bases). Between the trimmed V and J ends, which lost 3 bases and 2 bases, there was a span of 13 bases. Per germline, CDR1 SEHNR and CDR2 FQNEAQ (reference sequence). The CDR3 is made up of 15 amino acids.

This clone was seen once. The chain uses TRBV6-5 and TRBJ2-3; tentative D call: TRBD2 (5 bases). The CDR3 loop spans 14 amino acids. The V gene lost 6 bases and the J gene lost 6 bases, with 16 bases spanning the gap. CDR1 is MNHEY and CDR2 is SVGAGI in the germline V gene. This chain's CDR3 is CASSHISRGDTQYF. DNA of the CDR3: TGTGCCAGCAGCCATATATCCCGGGGTGATACGCAGTATTTT.

CDR3 nucleotides: TGTGCTAGTGGTTCTAGCGGGGCAAACAATGAGCAGTTCTTC. As protein: CASGSSGANNEQFF. This chain links TRBV12-5 with TRBJ2-1, with TRBD2 matching over 9 bases. Germline V CDR1 and CDR2: LGHNT, FRNRAP. The CDR3 totals 14 residues. Trimming took 4 bases from V and 5 from J; bases not matched to a gene: 3.

The chain has TRBV2 and TRBJ1-5; TRBD1 matches at 11 bases. The CDR3 runs to 14 residues. CDR1 SNHLY and CDR2 FYNNEI come from the germline V gene. The V gene end was trimmed by 8 bases and the J gene end by 6 bases; junction bases not matched to a gene: 6. The CDR3 DNA reads as TGTGCCAGCGGGGGACAGGGGGGTCGTCAGCCCCAGCATTTT. This translates into CASGGQGGRQPQHF.

This chain joins TRBV5-3 and TRBJ1-2, with D tentatively TRBD1 (5 bases). TRBV5-3 is classed as an ORF, of uncertain function. Deletions cut 2 bases from V and 4 bases from J, with 21 bases between. The CDR3 runs to 17 residues. CDR3 amino acids: CARSFKGPLSCLYGYTF. Written as DNA, the CDR3 is TGTGCCAGAAGCTTCAAGGGGCCGCTTTCTTGTCTCTATGGCTACACCTTC.

This sequence joins TRBV2 and TRBJ2-4; possibly TRBD2 for D (6 bases). The germline V gene encodes CDR1 SNHLY and CDR2 FYNNEI. With 0 bases removed from V and 0 bases from J, the gap between germline ends came to 27 bases. The length of the CDR3 is 22 residues. The CDR3 DNA follows: TGTGCCAGCAGTGAAGCGTTTCGGCGGGAACTCACAATTACTATAGCCAAAAACATTCAGTACTTC. Its translation: CASSEAFRRELTITIAKNIQYF.